The rows below give T cell receptor beta chains drawn from one sample of a study of blood T cell repertoires in COVID-19. Generated by immunoSEQ multiplex PCR, the TCRdb table keeps only in-frame clones and is missing some. This table has tens of thousands of clones, about 91% appearing once. The material sequenced was peripheral blood. Receptors were obtained from a woman in her 70s with acute or convalescent COVID-19. Each CDR3 is given with its conserved first and last residue. The D gene is left open where the match is weak. Part of the rows lack a size; the others show once, few, many or a class for expanded clones.

CDR3 protein,CDR3 DNA,J gene,clone size,D gene,V gene
CASSVHSSTDTQYF,TGTGCCAGCAGCGTTCATTCATCCACAGATACGCAGTATTTT,TRBJ2-3,-,-,TRBV7-2
CASSYGQIRGTDTQYF,TGTGCCAGCAGTTACGGGCAGATCAGAGGCACAGATACGCAGTATTTT,TRBJ2-3,-,-,TRBV6-2/TRBV6-3
CSVHRGTEAFF,TGCAGCGTTCATCGAGGCACTGAAGCTTTCTTT,TRBJ1-1,-,-,TRBV29-1
CASSVGHRATEAFF,TGTGCCAGCAGCGTAGGACACAGGGCCACTGAAGCTTTCTTT,TRBJ1-1,-,-,TRBV9
CASSLNRGTEQFF,TGTGCCAGCAGCTTAAACAGGGGGACTGAGCAGTTCTTC,TRBJ2-1,-,TRBD1,TRBV7-2
CASSLGGTGDFQETQYF,TGCGCCAGCAGCTTGGGAGGCACAGGAGATTTTCAAGAGACCCAGTACTTC,TRBJ2-5,-,-,TRBV5-1
CASRTQGGRSNQPQHF,TGTGCCAGCAGGACGCAGGGCGGCAGAAGCAATCAGCCCCAGCATTTT,TRBJ1-5,-,-,TRBV6-6
CASSPGGGSFEELFF,TGCGCCAGCAGCCCTGGCGGTGGGTCGTTCGAGGAGCTGTTTTTT,TRBJ2-2,once,-,TRBV5-1
CASSGQGYAEAFF,TGTGCTAGCAGTGGACAGGGGTACGCTGAGGCTTTCTTT,TRBJ1-1,-,TRBD1,TRBV25-1
CASSPMDTQYF,TGTGCCAGCAGTCCAATGGATACGCAGTATTTT,TRBJ2-3,once,-,TRBV6-6
CASSPQLVARETQYF,TGTGCCAGCAGCCCCCAATTGGTAGCTAGGGAGACCCAGTACTTC,TRBJ2-5,once,-,TRBV11-2
CASSLGEGEKPLHF,TGCGCCAGCAGCTTGGGAGAGGGGGAGAAGCCCCTCCACTTT,TRBJ1-6,-,-,TRBV5-1
CASSPRTAGNTIYF,TGTGCCAGCAGCCCACGGACAGCTGGAAACACCATATATTTT,TRBJ1-3,-,-,TRBV5-6
CASRDINQPQHF,TGTGCCAGCCGGGACATCAATCAGCCCCAGCATTTT,TRBJ1-5,few,-,TRBV2
CASSFSPGGEQYF,TGTGCCAGCAGCTTTTCACCGGGAGGTGAGCAGTACTTC,TRBJ2-7,-,TRBD2,TRBV7-2
CASSPKTSGPNTGELFF,TGTGCCAGCTCCCCGAAGACTAGCGGGCCGAACACCGGGGAGCTGTTTTTT,TRBJ2-2,-,TRBD2,TRBV18
CASSWAAGVSTGELFF,TGTGCCAGCAGTTGGGCGGCGGGAGTAAGCACCGGGGAGCTGTTTTTT,TRBJ2-2,-,TRBD2,TRBV27